The 19 T cell receptor beta chains below come from one sample, sequenced in a study of human T cells and chemical hapten exposure. TCRdb ran MiXCR on the RACE reads and lists one entry per CDR3 protein. The table shows tens of thousands of distinct CDR3 sequences, with about an eighth occurring only once. Noted time point: patch test 1, 2 weeks after DPC sensitization. Treatment denoted: therapeutic diphenylcyclopropenone sensitization with weekly scalp DPC. This specimen consisted of whole blood, obtained in connection with sensitization to the hapten diphenylcyclopropenone (DPC). The receptors here all came from a woman in her fifties or sixties with alopecia areata. Some clones in this sample may be carry-over from other donors' samples.

Only a few counts were recorded for this clonotype. The junction does not match germline at one end; this may be a read error. This chain connects TRBV4-2 to TRBJ2-2, with D uncertain. The germline V gene encodes CDR1 LGHNA and CDR2 YNFKEQ. The CDR3 length is 14 residues. The CDR3 DNA follows: TGTGCCAGCAGTCAAGAGGCGAACACCGGGGAGCTGTTTTTT. This sequence encodes CASSQEANTGELFF.

This clonotype was detected only a few times. The chain carries TRBV20-1 and TRBJ1-3; D gene unclear. V lost 3 bases to trimming and J lost 4 bases, with 10 bases between them. Germline assignment: CDR1 DFQATT and CDR2 SNEGSKA (reference sequence). This CDR3 comprises 13 residues. The CDR3 DNA reads TGCAGTGCTAGTAACATCGACGGAAACACCATATATTTT. This translates into CSASNIDGNTIYF.

This clonotype has at least ten counts. The chain couples TRBV2 to TRBJ1-6; D may be TRBD1 (5 bases). This CDR3 contains 14 residues. The V gene lost 6 bases and the J gene lost 7 bases, with 13 bases spanning the gap. Germline V lookup: CDR1 SNHLY, CDR2 FYNNEI. The chain's CDR3 is CASRGRSGNSPLHF. CDR3 sequence (DNA): TGTGCCAGCAGGGGGCGTTCAGGAAATTCACCCCTCCACTTT.

J is TRBJ2-7 and V is TRBV11-2; possible D gene TRBD2, 6 bases. V was cut by 7 bases and J by 3 bases, with 16 bases left in between. Germline-derived CDR1 and CDR2 are SGHAT and FQNNGV. The CDR3 is 14 residues long. The CDR3: CASTGGRAYYEQYF. In nucleotides, the CDR3 is TGTGCCAGCACCGGGGGTAGAGCCTACTACGAGCAGTACTTC.

This clonotype was detected many times. The genes are TRBV19 and TRBJ2-3; D possibly uses TRBD1 or TRBD2 (6 bases each). Per germline, CDR1 LNHDA and CDR2 SQIVND (reference sequence). The CDR3 sequence is 15 residues long. Trimming shortened V by 7 bases and J by 5 bases, and 19 bases separated the two germline ends. Here the CDR3 reads CASTPGGAKEDTQYF. CDR3 sequence (DNA): TGTGCCAGTACCCCCGGGGGCGCAAAGGAAGATACGCAGTATTTT.

This clonotype was observed a few times. The V and J genes are TRBV12-3 or TRBV12-4 and TRBJ2-2; D is undetermined. V was pared by 7 bases and J by 8 bases, with 14 bases between. This CDR3 comprises 13 residues. Here the CDR3 reads CASNKLGVGELFF. CDR3 in DNA: TGTGCCAGCAATAAACTCGGTGTTGGGGAGCTGTTTTTT.

A few counts support this clonotype. This chain connects TRBV10-3 to TRBJ2-3; 8 nucleotides line up with TRBD2. The CDR3 extends over 14 amino acids. Losses at the gene ends were 8 bases for V and 1 base for J; bases not matched to a gene: 5. From germline, CDR1 is ENHRY and CDR2 SYGVKD. The CDR3 here is CAIGPGLGTDTQYF. As DNA, the CDR3 is TGTGCCATCGGACCGGGACTAGGCACAGATACGCAGTATTTT.

There are many counts of this clonotype. The J gene is TRBJ2-4, the V gene TRBV7-2, with D perhaps matching TRBD1 or TRBD2 (5 bases each). V was cut by 0 bases and J by 5 bases, with 14 bases left in between. Per germline, CDR1 SGHTA and CDR2 FQGNSA. This CDR3 contains 16 residues. The CDR3: CASSLARRGFENIQYF. CDR3 bases: TGTGCCAGCAGCTTAGCGAGACGGGGCTTCGAAAACATTCAGTACTTC.

The sample holds many counts of this clonotype. This chain connects TRBV2 to TRBJ1-3; the D is unclear. The germline V gene encodes CDR1 SNHLY and CDR2 FYNNEI. This CDR3 is 15 amino acids long. Between the trimmed V and J ends, which lost 8 bases and 0 bases, there was a span of 14 bases. The CDR3 DNA follows: TGTGCCAGCCGAAGGCAGGCCCACTCTGGAAACACCATATATTTT. This codes for CASRRQAHSGNTIYF.

The chain joins TRBV20-1 to TRBJ2-3; tentative D call: TRBD2 (5 bases). Trimming removed 4 bases at V and 4 bases at J, with 18 bases between. In germline, CDR1 is DFQATT, CDR2 SNEGSKA (reference sequence). The CDR3 is 15 amino acids. As DNA, the CDR3 is TGCAGTGCTACAAAAGAGGGCCTAGCCGCAGATACGCAGTATTTT. Protein sequence: CSATKEGLAADTQYF.

The chain is built from TRBV3-1 and TRBJ2-5; tentatively, D is TRBD1 (5 bases). Germline values: CDR1 LGHDT, CDR2 YNNKEL (reference sequence). This CDR3 is 15 amino acids long. The ends were cut back, 1 base at V and 7 bases at J, with 16 bases in the middle. The CDR3 is CASSQVTQGLGTQYF. Written as DNA, the CDR3 is TGTGCCAGCAGCCAAGTAACTCAGGGTCTAGGGACCCAGTACTTC.

This chain joins TRBV7-2 and TRBJ2-2, with 8 bases that match TRBD1. CDR1 and CDR2 (germline): SGHTA, FQGNSA. V shed 9 bases, J shed 0 bases, and the junction held 12 bases outside the gene matches. This CDR3 is built from 17 residues. CDR3 in DNA: TGTGCCAGTATAGACAGGGGTAAATCAGCGAACACCGGGGAGCTGTTTTTT. This encodes CASIDRGKSANTGELFF.

The rearrangement joins TRBV5-1 to TRBJ2-1; 8 bases map to TRBD2. CDR1 SGHRS and CDR2 YFSETQ come from the germline V gene. This CDR3 is built from 13 residues. Losses at the gene ends were 6 bases for V and 6 bases for J; bases not matched to a gene: 5. In DNA form, the CDR3 reads TGCGCCAGCAACCGCGCGGGGGGCAATGAGCAGTTCTTC. Protein sequence: CASNRAGGNEQFF.

In its sample, this clonotype is medium-sized. The CDR3 loop is CASSQLAGKETQYF. The DNA of the CDR3 is TGTGCCAGCAGCCAACTAGCGGGGAAAGAGACCCAGTACTTC. The chain is built from TRBV27 and TRBJ2-5, with 10 bases that match TRBD2. Germline V CDR1 and CDR2: MNHEY, SMNVEV (reference sequence). The V segment lost 6 bases and the J segment 3 bases; nucleotides outside the gene matches: 4. CDR3 length equals 14 residues.

This clonotype was recorded at least ten times. The chain links TRBV18 to TRBJ1-2; D call uncertain. CDR3 length equals 11 residues. Germline loops: CDR1 KGHSH, CDR2 LQKENI. Deletions cut 2 bases from V and 5 bases from J, with 3 bases between. The CDR3 is CASSPEYGYTF. CDR3 DNA sequence: TGTGCCAGCTCACCAGAGTATGGCTACACCTTC.

This clonotype was detected a few times. The V call is TRBV18, the J call TRBJ1-4; D possibly corresponds to TRBD1 (5 bases). The germline CDR1 and CDR2 sequences are KGHSH and LQKENI. Between the trimmed V and J ends, which lost 6 bases and 7 bases, there was a span of 15 bases. This CDR3 is built from 14 residues. As DNA, the CDR3 is TGTGCCAGCTCTGATTTTGCAGGGATTGAAAAACTGTTTTTT. Translated: CASSDFAGIEKLFF.

This clonotype was observed a few times. The V gene is TRBV20-1, the J gene TRBJ2-1, with 10 bases aligning to TRBD2. Trimming took 6 bases from V and 7 from J; bases not matched to a gene: 6. Germline V gene data show CDR1 as DFQATT and CDR2 as SNEGSKA (reference sequence). This CDR3 has 13 amino acids. The CDR3 spells CSANLAGVNEQFF. The CDR3 DNA reads as TGCAGTGCCAATCTAGCGGGGGTGAATGAGCAGTTCTTC.

This clonotype was counted ten times or more. V is TRBV6-1 and J is TRBJ2-2; D may be TRBD1 (6 bases). This CDR3 is built from 12 residues. Germline V lookup: CDR1 MNHNS, CDR2 SASEGT. Trimming left V 11 bases short and J 6 bases short, with 13 bases between. The CDR3 protein is CAGGQYSGELFF. CDR3 coding DNA: TGTGCCGGGGGCCAGTACTCCGGGGAGCTGTTTTTT.

This clonotype was counted ten times or more. V usage is TRBV19 and J usage is TRBJ1-5, with D unclear. The length of the CDR3 is 14 residues. CDR1 is LNHDA, CDR2 SQIVND, per germline (reference sequence). Trimming removed 5 bases at V and 11 bases at J, with 19 bases between. This CDR3 is CASSPPGAFSTQHF. For the CDR3, the DNA is TGTGCCAGTAGTCCCCCCGGAGCGTTCTCGACCCAGCATTTT.